Listed here are 21 T cell receptor beta chains from one sample, sequenced in a study of regulatory T cells in long-lasting Graves disease listed by TCRdb under 2021. Explained via the paper, the time point label denotes: persistent/refractory GD, antithyroid drugs over 5 years with positive TRAb. For both TCR sequencing and RNA sequencing, RNA was extracted from PBMCs in TRIzol. The library was obtained by multiplex PCR. The data were produced on an Illumina HiSeq 4000. To build TCR beta libraries, CDR3 regions were amplified by Arm-PCR using iRepertoire HTBI primers. TCRdb reanalyzed the raw reads on its own, using fastp at Q25 for trimming and MiXCR for clone calling, and kept in-frame beta chains. Merged by CDR3 protein, the rows form single entries marked with the most common genes and DNA. The sample table shows some 420,000 distinct CDR3 sequences, and approximately 22% are seen once. Around 13% of the sample belongs to the ten largest clones.

The sample here was peripheral blood mononuclear cells (PBMCs), taken when the disease was refractory, from a patient treated with antithyroid drugs. The receptors originated from a female donor with Graves disease.

V is TRBV7-2 and J is TRBJ2-7; perhaps D is TRBD1 or TRBD2 (5 bases each). The V end lost 1 base, the J end lost 2 bases, and 12 bases lay between the germline ends. CDR1 is SGHTA, CDR2 FQGNSA, per germline. The CDR3 totals 15 residues. CDR3 protein: CASSLDQVGPYEQYF. In DNA, the CDR3 is TGTGCCAGCAGCTTAGATCAAGTGGGACCCTACGAGCAGTACTTC. Full variable domain (rest looked up from reference TRBV7-2 and TRBJ2-7): GAGVSQSPSNKVTEKGKDVELRCDPISGHTALYWYRQSLGQGLEFLIYFQGNSAPDKSGLPSDRFSAERTGGSVSTLTIQRTQQEDSAVYLCASSLDQVGPYEQYFGPGTRLTVT.

This clonotype was counted many times. The V call is TRBV12-3 or TRBV12-4, the J call TRBJ1-6; no reliable D call. V lost 7 bases and J 8 bases, leaving 21 bases between the germline ends. The CDR3 is made up of 16 amino acids. Here the CDR3 reads CASNPGSAIRDSPLHF. The CDR3 DNA reads TGTGCCAGCAACCCGGGGTCCGCTATCCGGGATTCACCCCTCCACTTT.

This clonotype was picked up a small number of times. V usage is TRBV6-1 and J usage is TRBJ2-7; 7 bases map to TRBD2. CDR1 and CDR2 from the germline V gene are MNHNS and SASEGT. Losses at the gene ends were 7 bases for V and 9 bases for J; bases not matched to a gene: 6. The CDR3 is 11 amino acids. The CDR3 nucleotides are TGTGCCAGCACCTCCGGGGAGGGGCAGTACTTC. Its protein is CASTSGEGQYF.

This clonotype occurred many times. V usage is TRBV6-5 and J usage is TRBJ2-7; 11 positions agree with TRBD1. The CDR3 contains 15 residues. Unmatched junction bases numbered 3, after V lost 2 bases and J lost 3 bases. The germline V gene has CDR1 MNHEY and CDR2 SVGAGI. The CDR3 DNA reads TGTGCCAGCAGTTACGATGGGACAGGGGGCTACGAGCAGTACTTC. Translated, it gives CASSYDGTGGYEQYF.

The chain is built from TRBV7-2 and TRBJ2-4, with D possibly matching TRBD2 (7 bases). There are 16 residues in the CDR3. V dropped 8 bases and J dropped 7 bases, with 24 bases sitting between them. Germline V gene data show CDR1 as SGHTA and CDR2 as FQGNSA. The CDR3 DNA sequence: TGTGCCAGCTTAAAATCCCCGGGGGGCAAAAGGAACATTCAGTACTTC. Protein sequence: CASLKSPGGKRNIQYF. Combining the CDR3 with reference TRBV7-2 and TRBJ2-4 gives the whole variable domain GAGVSQSPSNKVTEKGKDVELRCDPISGHTALYWYRQSLGQGLEFLIYFQGNSAPDKSGLPSDRFSAERTGGSVSTLTIQRTQQEDSAVYLCASLKSPGGKRNIQYFGAGTRLSVL.

This clonotype was seen many times. The chain combines TRBV12-3 or TRBV12-4 with TRBJ2-5; no firm D call. The CDR3 is 17 residues long. With 0 bases removed from V and 5 bases from J, the gap between germline ends came to 19 bases. This CDR3 reads CASSLAPILRHWETQYF. The DNA for the CDR3 is TGTGCCAGCAGTTTAGCCCCCATTCTCCGGCACTGGGAGACCCAGTACTTC.

The table lists this clonotype with a few counts. The V and J genes are TRBV15 and TRBJ1-4, with D uncertain. The CDR3 runs 13 residues. Germline CDR1 reads LNHNV; CDR2 reads YYDKDF (reference sequence). V was trimmed by 0 bases and J by 8 bases, leaving 7 bases between them. CDR3 sequence (DNA): TGTGCCACCAGCAGAGATTCCAGGGAAAAACTGTTTTTT. Translated: CATSRDSREKLFF.

This clonotype was seen repeatedly, ten times or more. The CDR3 is CSASREVKTQYF. As DNA, the CDR3 is TGCAGTGCTAGCAGGGAAGTGAAGACCCAGTACTTC. This chain joins TRBV20-1 and TRBJ2-5; perhaps TRBD1 as D (5 bases). V was pared by 3 bases and J by 6 bases, with 11 bases between. The CDR3 totals 12 residues. Germline V gene lookup returns CDR1 DFQATT and CDR2 SNEGSKA (reference sequence).

The CDR3 sequence: CASSLKGETSWTGELFF. CDR3 coding DNA: TGTGCCAGCAGTTTGAAGGGGGAGACTTCTTGGACCGGGGAGCTGTTTTTT. This sequence joins TRBV12-3 or TRBV12-4 and TRBJ2-2; possibly TRBD1 for D (6 bases). Trimming left V 3 bases short and J 5 bases short, with 19 bases between. The CDR3 sequence is 17 residues long.

This clonotype was seen only once. This chain joins TRBV11-2 and TRBJ2-7; D may be TRBD2 (6 bases). Germline V CDR1 and CDR2: SGHAT, FQNNGV. V dropped 5 bases and J dropped 6 bases, with 14 bases sitting between them. There are 13 residues in the CDR3. CDR3 loop: CASSLRDGSEQYF. For the CDR3, the DNA is TGTGCCAGCAGCCTGAGGGACGGGAGCGAGCAGTACTTC.

The V call is TRBV12-3 or TRBV12-4, the J call TRBJ1-1, with unresolved D. V shed 1 base and J shed 5 bases, with 8 bases lying between them. The CDR3 sequence is 13 residues long. The CDR3 protein is CASSLGSPTEAFF. As DNA, the CDR3 is TGTGCCAGCAGTTTAGGTTCCCCAACTGAAGCTTTCTTT.

This clonotype has a handful of counts. This chain links TRBV18 with TRBJ1-1, with TRBD1 matching 7 bases. Germline V lookup: CDR1 KGHSH, CDR2 LQKENI. The CDR3 contains 17 residues. J was trimmed by 2 bases and V by 5 bases; bases with no gene match: 14. The CDR3 reads CASSASQGEGANTEAFF. CDR3 bases: TGTGCCAGCTCAGCCTCCCAAGGAGAGGGGGCTAACACTGAAGCTTTCTTT.

This clonotype was counted a few times. The chain recombines TRBV19 with TRBJ1-6; D is ambiguous. The germline gives CDR1 LNHDA, CDR2 SQIVND (reference sequence). V was cut by 3 bases and J by 0 bases, with 9 bases left in between. This CDR3 has 16 amino acids. CDR3 DNA sequence: TGTGCCAGTAGTATTGCGAGAAACTCCTATAATTCACCCCTCCACTTT. As protein: CASSIARNSYNSPLHF.

Only a few counts were recorded for this clonotype. The gene calls are TRBV19 and TRBJ1-5; no firm D call. V was pared by 5 bases and J by 5 bases, with 10 bases between. The CDR3 loop spans 13 amino acids. Germline-derived CDR1 and CDR2 are LNHDA and SQIVND (reference sequence). In nucleotides, the CDR3 is TGTGCCAGTAGTTCGGGAGCCCATCAGCCCCAGCATTTT. Protein sequence: CASSSGAHQPQHF.

This clonotype occurred many times. At one of its ends the junction is not consistent with the germline gene, which may arise from a read error. The chain joins TRBV6-5 to TRBJ2-1; D uncertain. This CDR3 has 17 residues. From germline, CDR1 is MNHEY and CDR2 SVGAGI. The DNA for the CDR3 is TGTGCCAGCAGTTACTCGAGTCCATCCCGCTCCCACAATGAGCAGTTCTTC. It encodes CASSYSSPSRSHNEQFF.

This clonotype has only a few counts. The V and J genes are TRBV7-8 and TRBJ1-2; a weak D match, TRBD1 (6 bases). The CDR3 contains 13 residues. Germline V gene data show CDR1 as SGHVS and CDR2 as FQNEAQ. The V end was cut by 4 bases, the J end by 4 bases, with 10 bases between. CDR3 amino acids: CASSSRGGYGYTF. CDR3 in DNA: TGTGCCAGCAGCTCGCGAGGGGGCTATGGCTACACCTTC. Drawing the rest from reference TRBV7-8 and TRBJ1-2, the complete variable domain is GAGVSQSPRYKVAKRGQDVALRCDPISGHVSLFWYQQALGQGPEFLTYFQNEAQLDKSGLPSDRFFAERPEGSVSTLKIQRTQQEDSAVYLCASSSRGGYGYTFGSGTRLTVV.

This clonotype was counted ten times or more. The V gene is TRBV28, the J gene TRBJ1-5; TRBD1 matches at 11 bases. The CDR3 spans 15 residues. Losses at the gene ends were 5 bases for V and 5 bases for J; bases not matched to a gene: 5. Germline V gene sequence: CDR1 MDHEN, CDR2 SYDVKM. CDR3 bases: TGTGCCAGCAGTGGGACAGGGGGACAGCATCAGCCCCAGCATTTT. Its translation: CASSGTGGQHQPQHF.

V gene TRBV5-1 combines with J gene TRBJ2-5, with 10 bases that match TRBD2. The CDR3 contains 15 residues. Germline loops: CDR1 SGHRS, CDR2 YFSETQ. V shed 5 bases and J 5 bases; nucleotides not matched to a gene: 9. The CDR3 DNA is TGCGCCAGCAGGAGTAGCGGGAGGTTTGAGGAGACCCAGTACTTC. Amino acids: CASRSSGRFEETQYF.

The V and J genes are TRBV4-1 and TRBJ2-7; TRBD2 might be the D (7 bases). V lost 4 bases, J lost 2 bases, and 15 bases lay in between. The germline CDR1 and CDR2 sequences are MGHRA and YSYEKL. This CDR3 contains 15 residues. DNA of the CDR3: TGCGCCAGCAGCCTCCAGGAGGGGGGGACCTACGAGCAGTACTTC. Its protein is CASSLQEGGTYEQYF.

This clonotype showed up just a few times. This sequence joins TRBV7-6 and TRBJ1-1; tentatively, D is TRBD1 (5 bases). V lost 1 base to trimming and J lost 0 bases, with 15 bases between them. Looked up from germline, CDR1 is SGHVS and CDR2 is FNYEAQ. CDR3 length equals 17 residues. In DNA, the CDR3 is TGTGCCAGCAGCTTAGGCGTGATGGGGCAGATGAACACTGAAGCTTTCTTT. It is translated as CASSLGVMGQMNTEAFF. Together with reference TRBV7-6 and TRBJ1-1, the CDR3 gives the full variable domain: GAGVSQSPRYKVTKRGQDVALRCDPISGHVSLYWYRQALGQGPEFLTYFNYEAQQDKSGLPNDRFSAERPEGSISTLTIQRTEQRDSAMYRCASSLGVMGQMNTEAFFGQGTRLTVV.

This clonotype occurred many times. The genes are TRBV6-5 and TRBJ2-5; D unresolved. The V end was cut by 4 bases, the J end by 2 bases, with 11 bases between. This CDR3 has 14 amino acids. Germline CDR1 MNHEY, CDR2 SVGAGI. The CDR3 DNA reads as TGTGCCAGCAGTTGGAGCCGGCGGCAAGAGACCCAGTACTTC. Amino acids: CASSWSRRQETQYF.